Listed below are T cell receptor beta chains from one sample, sequenced in a study of blood T cell repertoires in COVID-19. TCRdb's copy holds only in-frame clones and misses some; the assay was immunoSEQ multiplex PCR. The table lists around 100,000 clones, around 84% of them singletons. Sample: peripheral blood. The receptors stem from a human donor in a cohort sampled during active COVID-19. CDR3s include the opening cysteine and the closing phenylalanine or tryptophan. The D gene is left open where the match is weak. A clone size is listed for some rows: how often the clone was seen (once, few, many), or a class if it is expanded.

j_call v_call clone_size d_call cdr3_nt cdr3_aa
TRBJ1-1 TRBV29-1 - - TGCAGCGTTGTTGGTGGCGGCGGTAGGGAAGCTTTCTTT CSVVGGGGREAFF
TRBJ2-3 TRBV6-2/TRBV6-3 - TRBD1 TGTGCCAGCAGCCCTACAGGGGGAAGCACAGATACGCAGTATTTT CASSPTGGSTDTQYF
TRBJ1-1 TRBV29-1 - - TGCAGCGTAGACTCGGCCAACACTGAAGCTTTCTTT CSVDSANTEAFF
TRBJ1-2 TRBV30 - - TGTGCCTGGAGTGGCCAGGGGATCTATGGCTACACCTTC CAWSGQGIYGYTF
TRBJ2-1 TRBV10-3 once TRBD2 TGTGCCATCAGTAGGTCGACTAGCGGGGGGCCCGGTGAGCAGTTCTTC CAISRSTSGGPGEQFF
TRBJ2-7 TRBV4-3 once - TGCGCCAGCAGCCAAGATTCTACAGCCTCCTACGAGCAGTACTTC CASSQDSTASYEQYF
TRBJ2-3 TRBV7-2 - TRBD2 TGTGCCAGCAGCATGGGACTAGTTGCAGATACGCAGTATTTT CASSMGLVADTQYF
TRBJ1-2 TRBV6-2/TRBV6-3 - - TGTGCCAGCAGTTATCATCGGGGGAGAGGATTCACCTTC CASSYHRGRGFTF
TRBJ2-1 TRBV30 - - TGTGCCTGGGAACAGGGCTACAATGAGCAGTTCTTC CAWEQGYNEQFF
TRBJ2-7 TRBV28 - TRBD2 TGTGCCAGCAGTCCTCTCGGGACTAGATCCTACGAGCAGTACTTC CASSPLGTRSYEQYF
TRBJ2-3 TRBV6-6 - TRBD2 TGTGCCAGCACACTAGCGGGCGACACAGATACGCAGTATTTT CASTLAGDTDTQYF
TRBJ2-7 TRBV5-4 few TRBD2 TGTGCCAGCAGCTTGGAGAGAACTAGCGGTTACGAGCAGTACTTC CASSLERTSGYEQYF
TRBJ2-1 TRBV5-1 - TRBD2 TGCGCCAGCAGCCCGGGGACTAAACACTACAATGAGCAGTTCTTC CASSPGTKHYNEQFF
TRBJ1-2 TRBV5-5 once - TGTGCCAGCCGGGACTACTATGGCTACACCTTC CASRDYYGYTF
TRBJ2-7 TRBV6-5 - TRBD1 TGTGCCAGCAAAGTTCAATACAGGGGGTTTTACGAGCAGTACTTC CASKVQYRGFYEQYF
TRBJ1-4 TRBV6-5 - TRBD1 TGTGCCAGCCGACAGGGGTTTGGAAATGAAAAACTGTTTTTT CASRQGFGNEKLFF
TRBJ1-2 TRBV14 - TRBD1 TGTGCCAGCAGCCAAGATTTAGCCCAGGGGGCCTACTATGGCTACACCTTC CASSQDLAQGAYYGYTF
TRBJ2-3 TRBV6-2/TRBV6-3 - TRBD1 TGTGCCAGCAGTCTAACCCGGACAGGGCGGGCTAGCACAGATACGCAGTATTTT CASSLTRTGRASTDTQYF
TRBJ2-7 TRBV5-6 few TRBD1 TGTGCCAGCAGCTTGGCCGGAACAGGGGGCCTTTACGAGCAGTACTTC CASSLAGTGGLYEQYF
TRBJ1-6 TRBV4-1 - TRBD1 TGCGCCAGCAGCCAACCAGACAGGGAAAATTCACCCCTCCACTTT CASSQPDRENSPLHF
TRBJ1-6 TRBV19 - TRBD1 TGTGCCAGTAGTATGGGAACAGGGGGCATTTCACCCCTCCACTTT CASSMGTGGISPLHF
TRBJ1-4 TRBV7-9 - - TGTGCCAGCAGTGAACTAGGGCGGACTAATGAAAAACTGTTTTTT CASSELGRTNEKLFF
TRBJ2-7 TRBV3-1/TRBV3-2 - - TGTGCCAGCAGCCAAGCAGGGGACCTTTCCTACGAGCAGTACTTC CASSQAGDLSYEQYF
TRBJ2-7 TRBV12-3/TRBV12-4 - TRBD2 TGTGCCAGCAGGCTAGCGGGGGCCTACGAGCAGTACTTC CASRLAGAYEQYF
TRBJ2-3 TRBV18 - - TGTGCCAGCTCACCATATACAGATACGCAGTATTTT CASSPYTDTQYF
TRBJ2-6 TRBV4-1 - TRBD2 TGCGCCAGCAGCCAATACGGAAGCGGGGGTCTGTTCTCTGGGGCCAACGTCCTGACTTTC CASSQYGSGGLFSGANVLTF
TRBJ2-7 TRBV6-5 - TRBD1 TGTGCCAGCAGTCCGATCGGGACAGCCGGACGCGAGCAGTACTTC CASSPIGTAGREQYF
TRBJ2-1 TRBV7-7 - TRBD2 TGTGCCAGCAGCTTACGTCCAGCGGGGGCCGGGAATGAGCAGTTCTTC CASSLRPAGAGNEQFF
TRBJ1-6 TRBV19 - TRBD1 TGTGCCAGTAGTATACGAACCGGGACAGCGAATTCACCCCTCCACTTT CASSIRTGTANSPLHF
TRBJ1-1 TRBV6-6 - TRBD1 TGTGCCAGCAGTACCACAGGGGGTGGGGAAGCTTTCTTT CASSTTGGGEAFF
TRBJ2-4 TRBV7-2 - - TGTGCCAGCAGCCGAACCGGCGGGGTTCGGTACTTC CASSRTGGVRYF
TRBJ2-5 TRBV9 once TRBD2 TGTGCCAGCAGCGAGCTAGCGGGGGGGAAGACCCAGTACTTC CASSELAGGKTQYF
TRBJ1-1 TRBV4-1 - - TGCGCCAGCAGCCAAGATCACCCCAGGCGACCCACTGAAGCTTTCTTT CASSQDHPRRPTEAFF
TRBJ2-4 TRBV3-1/TRBV3-2 - - TGTGCCAGCAGCCAAAAACAGGGATTAGCCAAAAACATTCAGTACTTC CASSQKQGLAKNIQYF
TRBJ2-7 TRBV18 - TRBD1 TGTGCCAGCTCAGCCAGGGGGCGACCCTCCTACGAGCAGTACTTC CASSARGRPSYEQYF
TRBJ2-4 TRBV5-8 - - TGTGCCAGCAGCTTAGGGGTGGCCAAAAACATTCAGTACTTC CASSLGVAKNIQYF
TRBJ2-6 TRBV7-2 - - TGTGCCAGCAGCATCCCCACACGGGGTTTACTCTCTGGGGCCAACGTCCTGACTTTC CASSIPTRGLLSGANVLTF
TRBJ2-7 TRBV7-2 - TRBD2 TGTGCCAGCAGCTTAACGAGGCTAGCGGAGGTAGCCTACGAGCAGTACTTC CASSLTRLAEVAYEQYF
TRBJ2-3 TRBV7-9 - - TGTGCCAGCAGCCCACGGACAGCCGATACGCAGTATTTT CASSPRTADTQYF
TRBJ1-2 TRBV24-1 - - TGTGCCACCAGTGAAACAGGGACCTATGGCTACACCTTC CATSETGTYGYTF
TRBJ1-1 TRBV6-6 - - TGTGCCAGCAGTTACCGATCACAGGGAGACTCTGAAGCTTTCTTT CASSYRSQGDSEAFF
TRBJ2-7 TRBV2 - - TGTGCCAGCAGTCTCGAGTCCCGGTTGAGGGAGCAGTACTTC CASSLESRLREQYF
TRBJ2-7 TRBV19 - TRBD1 TGTGCCAGTAGCCTTCTGGGCGGGACAGGGCTCTACGAGCAGTACTTC CASSLLGGTGLYEQYF